What follows describes a single TCR beta chain. Profiling relied on immunoSEQ multiplex PCR, and the TCRdb table lists in-frame clones only, not all of them. The sample includes 200,000 to 250,000 clones, approximately 87% of them seen just once. The germline CDR1 and CDR2 sequences are MRHNA and SNTAGT. Trimming cost V 6 bases and J 7 bases; bases outside gene matches: 11. The CDR3 runs to 16 residues. This sample was taken from a study of cytomegalovirus exposure and HLA in healthy donors. Study summary: The same platform was used for the 130 or so validation repertoires as for the approximately 720 first-cohort repertoires, as reported in a later analysis.

The receptor's source is a woman younger than 35 in good health and CMV-seronegative. V is TRBV6-4 and J is TRBJ2-2, with 10 bases that match TRBD2. The sequencing input was PBMCs. In DNA, the CDR3 is TGTGCCAGCAGCGCTGGGCTAGCGGGGGCCGGCGGGGAGCTGTTTTTT. Encoded protein: CASSAGLAGAGGELFF.